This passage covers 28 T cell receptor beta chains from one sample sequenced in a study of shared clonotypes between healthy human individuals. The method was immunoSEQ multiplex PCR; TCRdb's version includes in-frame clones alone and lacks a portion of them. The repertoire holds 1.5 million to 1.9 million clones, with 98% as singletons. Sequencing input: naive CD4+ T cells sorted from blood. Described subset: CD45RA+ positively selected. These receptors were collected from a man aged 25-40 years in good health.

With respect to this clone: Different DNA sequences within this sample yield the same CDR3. This CDR3 is CASSPRQTTDTQYF. The CDR3, as DNA: TGTGCCAGCTCACCACGGCAGACCACAGATACGCAGTATTTT. V usage is TRBV18 and J usage is TRBJ2-3, with no clear D. This CDR3 is 14 amino acids long. Per germline, CDR1 KGHSH and CDR2 LQKENI. The V gene lost 1 base and the J gene lost 2 bases, with 7 bases spanning the gap.

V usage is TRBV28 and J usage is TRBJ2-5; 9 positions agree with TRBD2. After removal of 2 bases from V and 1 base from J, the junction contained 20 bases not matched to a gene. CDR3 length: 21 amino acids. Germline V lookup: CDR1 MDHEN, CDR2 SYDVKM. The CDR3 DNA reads TGTGCCAGCAGTTTAATTTCCCAGGCGCGCATAGCGGGAGATAGCCAAGAGACCCAGTACTTC. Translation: CASSLISQARIAGDSQETQYF.

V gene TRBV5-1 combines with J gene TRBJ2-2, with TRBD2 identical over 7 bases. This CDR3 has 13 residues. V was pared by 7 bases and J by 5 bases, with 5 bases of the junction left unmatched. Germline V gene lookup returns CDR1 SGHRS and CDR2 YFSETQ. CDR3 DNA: TGCGCCAGCGGGGCGGGAGTAACCGGGGAGCTGTTTTTT. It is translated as CASGAGVTGELFF.

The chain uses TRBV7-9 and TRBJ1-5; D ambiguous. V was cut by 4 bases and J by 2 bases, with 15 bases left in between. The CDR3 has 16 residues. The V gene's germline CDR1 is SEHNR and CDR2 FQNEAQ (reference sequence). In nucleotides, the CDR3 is TGTGCCAGCAGCTCCACGGTCGGCCGGGGCAATCAGCCCCAGCATTTT. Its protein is CASSSTVGRGNQPQHF.

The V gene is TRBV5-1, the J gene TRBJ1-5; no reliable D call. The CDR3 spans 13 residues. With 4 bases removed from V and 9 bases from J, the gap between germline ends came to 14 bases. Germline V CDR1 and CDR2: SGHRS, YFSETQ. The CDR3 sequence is CASSVDGHRPQHF. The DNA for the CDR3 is TGCGCCAGCAGCGTGGACGGCCATCGGCCCCAGCATTTT.

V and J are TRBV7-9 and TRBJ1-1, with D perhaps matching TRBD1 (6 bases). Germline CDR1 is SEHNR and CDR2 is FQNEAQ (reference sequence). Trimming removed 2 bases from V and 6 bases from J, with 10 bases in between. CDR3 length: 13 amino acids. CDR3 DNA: TGTGCCAGCAGCTTATTAGAGGGGGCTGAAGCTTTCTTT. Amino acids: CASSLLEGAEAFF. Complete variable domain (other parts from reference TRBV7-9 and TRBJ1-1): DTGVSQNPRHKITKRGQNVTFRCDPISEHNRLYWYRQTLGQGPEFLTYFQNEAQLEKSRLLSDRFSAERPKGSFSTLEIQRTEQGDSAMYLCASSLLEGAEAFFGQGTRLTVV.

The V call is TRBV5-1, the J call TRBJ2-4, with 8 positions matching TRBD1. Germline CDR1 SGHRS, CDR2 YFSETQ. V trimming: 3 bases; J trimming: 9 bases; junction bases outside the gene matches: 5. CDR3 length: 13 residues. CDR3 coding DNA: TGCGCCAGCAGCTCTGGGACAGGTTCCATTCAGTACTTC. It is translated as CASSSGTGSIQYF.

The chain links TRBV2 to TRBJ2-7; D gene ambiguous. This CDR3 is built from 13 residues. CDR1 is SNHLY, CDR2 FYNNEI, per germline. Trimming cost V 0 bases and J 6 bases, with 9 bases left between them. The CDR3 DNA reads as TGTGCCAGCAGTGAAGCTCGAGCAGGCGAGCAGTACTTC. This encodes CASSEARAGEQYF.

Here the CDR3 reads CASSLYEAGELFF. The CDR3 nucleotides are TGTGCCAGCAGCTTATATGAGGCCGGGGAGCTGTTTTTT. This sequence joins TRBV7-6 and TRBJ2-2; D gene unclear. CDR1 is SGHVS, CDR2 FNYEAQ, per germline. The CDR3 spans 13 residues. The V end was cut by 2 bases, the J end by 6 bases, with 7 bases between.

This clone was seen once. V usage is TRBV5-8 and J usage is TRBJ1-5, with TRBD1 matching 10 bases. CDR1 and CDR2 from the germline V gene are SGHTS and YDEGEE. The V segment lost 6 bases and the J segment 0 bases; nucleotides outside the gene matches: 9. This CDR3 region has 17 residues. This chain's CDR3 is CASTLGQGGYSNQPQHF. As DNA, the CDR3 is TGTGCCAGCACCTTAGGACAGGGGGGATATAGCAATCAGCCCCAGCATTTT.

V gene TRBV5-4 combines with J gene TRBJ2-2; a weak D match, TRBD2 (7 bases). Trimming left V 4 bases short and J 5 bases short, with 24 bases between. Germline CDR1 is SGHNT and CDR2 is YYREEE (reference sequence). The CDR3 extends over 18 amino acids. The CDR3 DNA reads TGTGCCAGCAGCCATAAGACAGGACTAGAAGCCAGAACCGGGGAGCTGTTTTTT. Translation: CASSHKTGLEARTGELFF.

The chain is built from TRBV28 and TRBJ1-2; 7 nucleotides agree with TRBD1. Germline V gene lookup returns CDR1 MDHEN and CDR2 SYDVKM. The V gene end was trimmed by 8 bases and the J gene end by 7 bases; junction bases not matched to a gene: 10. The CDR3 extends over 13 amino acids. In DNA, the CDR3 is TGTGCCAGCCACGGGGACAGCCAGGGTGGCTACACCTTC. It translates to CASHGDSQGGYTF.

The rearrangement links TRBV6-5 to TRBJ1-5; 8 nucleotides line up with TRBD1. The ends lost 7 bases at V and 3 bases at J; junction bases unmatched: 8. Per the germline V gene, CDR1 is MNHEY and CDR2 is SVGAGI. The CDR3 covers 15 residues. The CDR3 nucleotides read TGTGCCAGCAAAAAGACAGGGGTCCCCAATCAGCCCCAGCATTTT. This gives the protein CASKKTGVPNQPQHF.

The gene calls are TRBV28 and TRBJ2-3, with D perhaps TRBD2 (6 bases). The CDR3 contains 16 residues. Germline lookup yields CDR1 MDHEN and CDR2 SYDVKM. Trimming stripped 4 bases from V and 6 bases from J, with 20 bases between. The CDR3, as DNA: TGTGCCAGCAGTTCCCCGGCTGGAGGGCCGCGCGATACGCAGTATTTT. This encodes CASSSPAGGPRDTQYF.

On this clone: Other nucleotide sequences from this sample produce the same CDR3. CDR3 coding DNA: TGCGCCAGCAGCTTAGGACAGGGCCGAGACGAGCAGTACTTC. This gives the protein CASSLGQGRDEQYF. The V gene is TRBV5-1, the J gene TRBJ2-7; 8 bases fit TRBD1. The CDR3 contains 14 residues. Looked up from germline, CDR1 is SGHRS and CDR2 is YFSETQ. J lost 5 bases, V lost 2 bases, and 6 bases had no gene match.

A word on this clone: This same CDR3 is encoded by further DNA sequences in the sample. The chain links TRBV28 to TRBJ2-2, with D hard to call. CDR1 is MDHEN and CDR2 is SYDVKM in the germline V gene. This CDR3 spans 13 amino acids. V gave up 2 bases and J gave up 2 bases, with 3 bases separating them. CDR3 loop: CASSLPNTGELFF. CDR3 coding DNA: TGTGCCAGCAGTTTACCAAACACCGGGGAGCTGTTTTTT.

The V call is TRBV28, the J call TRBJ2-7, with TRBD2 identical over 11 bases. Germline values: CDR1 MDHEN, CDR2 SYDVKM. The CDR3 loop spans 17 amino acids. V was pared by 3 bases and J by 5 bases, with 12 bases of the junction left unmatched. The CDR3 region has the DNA TGTGCCAGCAGTTTCAACCCCCTAGCGGGAGGAACCCACGAGCAGTACTTC. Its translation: CASSFNPLAGGTHEQYF.

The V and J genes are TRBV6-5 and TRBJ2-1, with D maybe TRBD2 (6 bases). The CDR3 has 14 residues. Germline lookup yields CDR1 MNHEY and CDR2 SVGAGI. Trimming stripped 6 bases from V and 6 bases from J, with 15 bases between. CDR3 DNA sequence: TGTGCCAGCAGAAAATCCGGGAGCGCCAATGAGCAGTTCTTC. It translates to CASRKSGSANEQFF.

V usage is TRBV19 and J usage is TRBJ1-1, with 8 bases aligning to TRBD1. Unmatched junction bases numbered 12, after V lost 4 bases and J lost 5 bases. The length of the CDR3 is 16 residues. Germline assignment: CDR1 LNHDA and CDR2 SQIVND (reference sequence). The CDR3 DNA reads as TGTGCCAGTAGTACCCCTCGGACAGGGAGGGGAACTGAAGCTTTCTTT. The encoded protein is CASSTPRTGRGTEAFF.

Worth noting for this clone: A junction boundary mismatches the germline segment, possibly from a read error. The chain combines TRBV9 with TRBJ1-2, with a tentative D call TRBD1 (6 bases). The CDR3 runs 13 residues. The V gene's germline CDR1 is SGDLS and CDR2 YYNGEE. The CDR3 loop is CASSAQGNHGYTF. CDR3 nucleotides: TGTGCCAGCAGCGCACAGGGTAACCATGGCTACACCTTC.

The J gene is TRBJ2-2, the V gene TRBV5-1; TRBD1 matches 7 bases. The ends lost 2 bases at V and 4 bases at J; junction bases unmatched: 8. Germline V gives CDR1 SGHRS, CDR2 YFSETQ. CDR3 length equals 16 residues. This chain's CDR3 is CASSLAGTAGTGELFF. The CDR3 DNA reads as TGCGCCAGCAGCTTAGCCGGGACAGCAGGCACCGGGGAGCTGTTTTTT. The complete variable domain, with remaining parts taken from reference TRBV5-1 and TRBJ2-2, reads KAGVTQTPRYLIKTRGQQVTLSCSPISGHRSVSWYQQTPGQGLQFLFEYFSETQRNKGNFPGRFSGRQFSNSRSEMNVSTLELGDSALYLCASSLAGTAGTGELFFGEGSRLTVL.

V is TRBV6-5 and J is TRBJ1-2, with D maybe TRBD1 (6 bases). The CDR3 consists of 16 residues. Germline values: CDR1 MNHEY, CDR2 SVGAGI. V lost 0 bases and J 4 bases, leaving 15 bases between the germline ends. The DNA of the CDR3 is TGTGCCAGCAGTTACTCCGGTACAGGGCTAGGCTATGGCTACACCTTC. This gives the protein CASSYSGTGLGYGYTF.

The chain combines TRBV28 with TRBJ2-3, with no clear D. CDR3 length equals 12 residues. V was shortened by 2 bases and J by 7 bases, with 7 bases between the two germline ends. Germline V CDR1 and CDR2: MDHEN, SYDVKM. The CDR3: CASSLRQNTQYF. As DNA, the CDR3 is TGTGCCAGCAGTTTACGGCAGAATACGCAGTATTTT. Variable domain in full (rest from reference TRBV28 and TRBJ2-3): DVKVTQSSRYLVKRTGEKVFLECVQDMDHENMFWYRQDPGLGLRLIYFSYDVKMKEKGDIPEGYSVSREKKERFSLILESASTNQTSMYLCASSLRQNTQYFGPGTRLTVL.

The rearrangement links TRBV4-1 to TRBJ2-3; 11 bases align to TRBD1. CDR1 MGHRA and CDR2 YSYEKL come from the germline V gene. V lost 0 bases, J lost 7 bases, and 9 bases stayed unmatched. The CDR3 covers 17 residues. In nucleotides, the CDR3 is TGCGCCAGCAGCCAAGACGGACAGGGGGCTCTAGGGAATACGCAGTATTTT. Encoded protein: CASSQDGQGALGNTQYF.

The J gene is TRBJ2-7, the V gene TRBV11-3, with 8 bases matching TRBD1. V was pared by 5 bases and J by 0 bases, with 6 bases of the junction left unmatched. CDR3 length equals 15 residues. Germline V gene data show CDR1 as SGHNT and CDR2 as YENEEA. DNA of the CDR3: TGTGCCAGCAGCATAGGACAGGGTAGCTCCTACGAGCAGTACTTC. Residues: CASSIGQGSSYEQYF.

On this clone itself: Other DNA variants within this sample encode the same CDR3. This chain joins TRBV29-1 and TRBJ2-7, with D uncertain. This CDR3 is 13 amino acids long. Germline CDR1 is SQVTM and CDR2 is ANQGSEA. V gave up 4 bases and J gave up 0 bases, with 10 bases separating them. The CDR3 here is CSVVGLYSYEQYF. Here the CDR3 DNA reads TGCAGCGTTGTGGGCCTTTACTCCTACGAGCAGTACTTC.

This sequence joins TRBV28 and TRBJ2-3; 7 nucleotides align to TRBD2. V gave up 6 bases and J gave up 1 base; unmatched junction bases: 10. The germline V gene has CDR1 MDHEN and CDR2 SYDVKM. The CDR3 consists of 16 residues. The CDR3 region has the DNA TGTGCCAGCAGCCTTGGGAGGACTAGTGGCACAGATACGCAGTATTTT. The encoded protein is CASSLGRTSGTDTQYF.

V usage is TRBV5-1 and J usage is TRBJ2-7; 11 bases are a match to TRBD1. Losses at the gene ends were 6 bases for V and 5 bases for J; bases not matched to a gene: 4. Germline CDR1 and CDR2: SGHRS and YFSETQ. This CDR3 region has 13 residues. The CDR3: CASKGTGGNEQYF. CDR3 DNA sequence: TGCGCCAGCAAAGGGACAGGGGGGAACGAGCAGTACTTC.